This T cell receptor (beta chain) was sequenced for a study of identical twins listed by TCRdb under 2016. About the study as a whole: The study deep-sequenced TCR alpha and beta repertoires from monozygotic twins, unrelated adults of various ages and cord blood to test whether fetal clonotypes persist. Replicate twin experiments were performed at different times using different library preparation protocols to rule out contamination.

The library was made by 5' RACE. The listed sequencing device is Illumina HiSeq 2000. A universal primer binding site was introduced by template switching, and a unique molecular identifier was present in the final cDNA, enabling accurate counting of TCR cDNA molecules. Specific primers in the conserved constant-segment region were used to synthesize first-strand cDNA for TCR alpha and beta chains. Each cDNA library was double barcoded, with a SMART-Mk sample barcode plus Illumina barcodes, to control for contamination. TruSeq adapter sequences along with Illumina sample barcodes were introduced in two successive PCR steps. The Illumina HiSeq platform was used with custom primers to sequence TCR alpha and beta cDNA libraries. As for the authors' bioinformatics: Unique molecular identifiers were extracted from raw reads with MiGEC, and CDR3 positions were determined with MiXCR. Recombination models were inferred per individual with the repgenHMM and IGoR tools using an EM algorithm. Shared clonotypes were analyzed with the tcR package in R, and sharing was normalized by the product of cloneset sizes. Out-of-frame nonproductive sequences were analyzed to study raw recombination free of thymic and clonal selection effects. Clones were called with MiXCR by TCRdb after fastp trimmed the public reads at Q25, and only in-frame beta chains were retained. Rows are unified per CDR3 protein, each entry keeping the most common DNA and genes. TCRdb, not the authors, supplied the V and J calls. The sample contains 1.5 million to 2 million distinct CDR3 sequences, about 32% of them found a single time. The ten largest clonotypes hold about 0.3% of the sample.

The paper's findings and limits, for the study overall: Compared with coincidental sharing between unrelated individuals, out-of-frame TCR alpha sequences shared between twins had an excess of sequences with low generation probability. In monozygotic twins, recombination models systematically underestimated out-of-frame TCR alpha sharing, but the models matched the sharing seen between unrelated individuals. Conclusions relied on cross-sectional statistical analysis, since the same donors could not be followed over many years. Abundant cord blood beta clonotypes carried fewer insertions; young adult naive repertoires showed a weaker similar trend, while memory repertoires showed none. Excess twin sharing in beta out-of-frame sequences was weaker because fewer shared sequences lowered the signal-to-noise ratio. Invariant T cells such as MAIT and iNKT could partly confound zero-insertion analyses, though diverse VJ usage argued against this for most clonotypes.

About this clonotype: There is no known antigen for this receptor. The record has no base qualities; no much larger clone is one base away.

Only healthy Caucasian donors were included. This TCR came from a newborn girl in good health. Sequenced input: cord blood.

The CDR3 reads CASSYEGVSGNTIYF. The nucleotide sequence reads TGTGCCAGCAGTTACGAGGGGGTCTCTGGAAACACCATATATTTT. The sequence joins TRBV6-5 to TRBJ1-3; the D gene is perhaps TRBD1, from 6 matching bases. Its CDR3 holds 15 amino acids, cysteine through phenylalanine. Kept here is only the CDR3 DNA, which spans 45 bases and is read in frame from base 1. Trimming at the junction amounts to 2 bases on V and 0 bases on J, and the germline ends lie 8 bases apart. CDR1 and CDR2 are read off the germline V gene as MNHEY and SVGAGI.